Following are 30 T cell receptor beta chains from one sample sequenced in a study of T cell responses to AZD1222 COVID-19 vaccine. Produced via immunoSEQ multiplex PCR; TCRdb's table is partial and in-frame only. The table records approximately 210,000 clones, more than 85% of them present only once. The sample consisted of peripheral blood, taken 28 days after the second AZD1222 dose. The receptors derive from an adult who received the AZD1222 COVID-19 vaccine.

This clone was observed a single time. The CDR3 DNA reads TGTGCCAGCAGCGCGGGACTAGCGGGAGGAACGCAGTATTTT. This codes for CASSAGLAGGTQYF. The rearrangement joins TRBV9 to TRBJ2-3, with 15 bases that match TRBD2. The V gene end was trimmed by 3 bases and the J gene end by 9 bases; junction bases not matched to a gene: 2. The CDR3 consists of 14 residues. The germline CDR1 and CDR2 sequences are SGDLS and YYNGEE. The full variable domain, its missing parts supplied by reference TRBV9 and TRBJ2-3, is DSGVTQTPKHLITATGQRVTLRCSPRSGDLSVYWYQQSLDQGLQFLIQYYNGEERAKGNILERFSAQQFPDLHSELNLSSLELGDSALYFCASSAGLAGGTQYFGPGTRLTVL.

This chain uses TRBV6-1 with TRBJ1-1, with 7 nucleotides matching TRBD1. Germline assignment: CDR1 MNHNS and CDR2 SASEGT. CDR3 size: 12 residues. V was clipped by 4 bases and J by 7 bases; unmatched bases: 3. The CDR3 protein is CASSGTGGEAFF. CDR3 in DNA: TGTGCCAGCAGTGGGACAGGCGGTGAAGCTTTCTTT.

The chain employs TRBV6-5 and TRBJ1-2, with D maybe TRBD1 (5 bases). The CDR3 has 13 residues. V lost 6 bases and J 4 bases, leaving 12 bases between the germline ends. The V gene's germline CDR1 is MNHEY and CDR2 SVGAGI. The CDR3 here is CASREGPLYGYTF. CDR3 nucleotide sequence: TGTGCCAGCAGAGAGGGGCCCCTCTATGGCTACACCTTC.

The chain links TRBV2 to TRBJ2-7; a possible D gene is TRBD1 (6 bases). The CDR3 has 14 residues. Germline V gene lookup returns CDR1 SNHLY and CDR2 FYNNEI. Trimming removed 6 bases from V and 5 bases from J, with 17 bases in between. CDR3: CASSPTLGGHEQYF. The CDR3 bases are TGTGCCAGCAGCCCAACGCTAGGGGGTCACGAGCAGTACTTC.

The chain recombines TRBV30 with TRBJ1-1; TRBD1 agrees at 9 bases. The CDR3 length is 13 residues. Trimming took 4 bases from V and 1 from J; bases not matched to a gene: 1. Germline V lookup: CDR1 GTSNPN, CDR2 SVGIG (reference sequence). CDR3 loop: CAWTTGGNTEAFF. CDR3 DNA sequence: TGTGCCTGGACGACAGGGGGGAACACTGAAGCTTTCTTT.

A remark on this clone: One end of the junction fails to match germline, which may point to a read error. The genes are TRBV7-7 and TRBJ2-2, with D tentatively TRBD1 (6 bases). This CDR3 is built from 14 residues. Germline V gives CDR1 SSHAT, CDR2 FNYEAQ (reference sequence). CDR3 nucleotide sequence: TGTGCTAGCAGCCGACAGGTTAACACCGGGGAGCTGTTTTTT. It translates to CASSRQVNTGELFF.

The chain recombines TRBV24-1 with TRBJ2-3; TRBD1 is a possible D gene (5 bases). The CDR3 runs 13 residues. The ends were cut back, 8 bases at V and 2 bases at J, with 10 bases in the middle. The germline gives CDR1 KGHDR, CDR2 SFDVKD. The CDR3 nucleotides read TGTGCCACCAAGGGGCAGAACACAGATACGCAGTATTTT. This encodes CATKGQNTDTQYF.

The chain recombines TRBV11-2 with TRBJ1-1, with D perhaps TRBD1 (6 bases). Trimming took 0 bases from V and 4 from J, leaving 12 bases between them. CDR1 SGHAT and CDR2 FQNNGV come from the germline V gene. This CDR3 contains 15 residues. CDR3 amino acids: CASSLEGARITEAFF. As DNA, the CDR3 is TGTGCCAGCAGCTTAGAGGGGGCAAGGATCACTGAAGCTTTCTTT.

This clone came up a few times. This rearrangement joins TRBV2 to TRBJ1-5; D perhaps matches TRBD1 (5 bases). From germline, CDR1 is SNHLY and CDR2 FYNNEI. Between the trimmed V and J ends, which lost 2 bases and 1 base, there was a span of 15 bases. CDR3 length: 17 amino acids. The CDR3 bases are TGTGCCAGCAGTGAAAGAGGCAGGGTAGCGAGCAATCAGCCCCAGCATTTT. Amino acid sequence: CASSERGRVASNQPQHF.

The rearrangement joins TRBV6-6 to TRBJ2-7, with 7 bases that match TRBD1. CDR3 length: 15 amino acids. V lost 6 bases to trimming and J lost 0 bases; unmatched junction nucleotides: 8. CDR1 and CDR2 from the germline V gene are MNHNY and SVGAGI (reference sequence). For the CDR3, the DNA is TGTGCCAGCAGCCGTTCCAGGGACAGCTCCTACGAGCAGTACTTC. It codes for CASSRSRDSSYEQYF.

This sequence joins TRBV6-2 or TRBV6-3 and TRBJ2-3; 8 nucleotides agree with TRBD1. The germline V gene has CDR1 MNHEY and CDR2 SVGEGT. This CDR3 has 17 amino acids. The V segment lost 2 bases and the J segment 2 bases; nucleotides outside the gene matches: 9. Here the CDR3 DNA reads TGTGCCAGCAGTTACCCGGACAGGGATTGGGACACAGATACGCAGTATTTT. This gives the protein CASSYPDRDWDTDTQYF.

The chain has TRBV28 and TRBJ1-3, with unresolved D. Per the germline V gene, CDR1 is MDHEN and CDR2 is SYDVKM. The CDR3 loop spans 11 amino acids. The V end was cut by 4 bases, the J end by 5 bases, with 3 bases between. Here the CDR3 reads CASSSRNTIYF. DNA of the CDR3: TGTGCCAGCAGTTCTCGAAACACCATATATTTT. The full variable domain, its missing parts supplied by reference TRBV28 and TRBJ1-3, is DVKVTQSSRYLVKRTGEKVFLECVQDMDHENMFWYRQDPGLGLRLIYFSYDVKMKEKGDIPEGYSVSREKKERFSLILESASTNQTSMYLCASSSRNTIYFGEGSWLTVV.

The chain uses TRBV9 and TRBJ2-7; TRBD1 agrees at 10 bases. The ends lost 4 bases at V and 2 bases at J; junction bases unmatched: 6. This CDR3 is built from 15 residues. Germline CDR1 SGDLS, CDR2 YYNGEE. CDR3 protein: CASSRRDRGPYEQYF. The CDR3 nucleotides read TGTGCCAGCAGCCGAAGGGACAGGGGTCCCTACGAGCAGTACTTC.

The chain recombines TRBV19 with TRBJ2-1; D is undetermined. CDR3 length equals 15 residues. The V gene lost 9 bases and the J gene lost 6 bases, with 21 bases spanning the gap. Germline assignment: CDR1 LNHDA and CDR2 SQIVND (reference sequence). CDR3 sequence reads: CASGDFSANRNEQFF. CDR3 sequence (DNA): TGTGCCAGCGGAGACTTCAGTGCAAACCGCAATGAGCAGTTCTTC.

The rearrangement links TRBV27 to TRBJ2-5, with D possibly matching TRBD2 (6 bases). Deletions cut 8 bases from V and 7 bases from J, with 17 bases between. Germline values: CDR1 MNHEY, CDR2 SMNVEV (reference sequence). The CDR3 has 13 amino acids. The CDR3: CASAPSASVTQYF. In nucleotides, the CDR3 is TGTGCCAGCGCTCCTAGCGCAAGCGTGACCCAGTACTTC.

This clone was seen once. The chain has TRBV4-3 and TRBJ2-1; TRBD2 agrees at 7 bases. Unmatched junction bases numbered 8, after V lost 0 bases and J lost 0 bases. Germline V lookup: CDR1 LGHNA, CDR2 YSLEER. This CDR3 spans 18 amino acids. CDR3 coding DNA: TGCGCCAGCAGCCAAGATATGGTAACGGGAGGCTCCTACAATGAGCAGTTCTTC. Translated, it gives CASSQDMVTGGSYNEQFF.

This chain connects TRBV24-1 to TRBJ2-7, with TRBD1 as a possible D gene (5 bases). Deletions cut 10 bases from V and 4 bases from J, with 10 bases between. The germline V gene encodes CDR1 KGHDR and CDR2 SFDVKD. CDR3 length: 11 amino acids. CDR3 bases: TGTGCCACGGCGAAGGGGTACGAGCAGTACTTC. Amino acid sequence: CATAKGYEQYF.

The gene calls are TRBV5-6 and TRBJ2-3; TRBD2 matches 9 bases. J lost 4 bases, V lost 4 bases, and 10 bases had no gene match. The germline CDR1 and CDR2 sequences are SGHDT and YYEEEE. This CDR3 has 16 amino acids. In DNA, the CDR3 is TGTGCCAGCAGCCCAATAGCGGGAGCGACGGCAGATACGCAGTATTTT. Encoded protein: CASSPIAGATADTQYF.

V is TRBV18 and J is TRBJ1-5; 8 nucleotides agree with TRBD1. This CDR3 has 16 amino acids. V dropped 4 bases and J dropped 0; count of bases not matched to a gene: 5. The germline V gene encodes CDR1 KGHSH and CDR2 LQKENI. Written as DNA, the CDR3 is TGTGCCAGCTCACAAAACAGGGGGGGTAGCAATCAGCCCCAGCATTTT. Residues: CASSQNRGGSNQPQHF.

The V and J genes are TRBV7-9 and TRBJ1-5; weak D call: TRBD1 (6 bases). V gave up 2 bases and J gave up 10 bases, with 12 bases separating them. CDR3 length: 13 residues. The V gene's germline CDR1 is SEHNR and CDR2 FQNEAQ (reference sequence). DNA for the CDR3: TGTGCCAGCAGCTTACGGGGGGCTGAACCCCAGCATTTT. This sequence encodes CASSLRGAEPQHF.

The rearrangement uses TRBV15 and TRBJ2-2; D is undetermined. The V end lost 0 bases, the J end lost 4 bases, and 9 bases lay between the germline ends. From germline, CDR1 is LNHNV and CDR2 YYDKDF (reference sequence). The CDR3 consists of 15 residues. The CDR3 coding sequence is TGTGCCACCAGCAGAGAGATCGGAGCCACCGGGGAGCTGTTTTTT. It specifies CATSREIGATGELFF.

CDR3 sequence reads: CASRLDRVNEQFF. The CDR3 DNA is TGTGCCAGCAGACTGGACAGGGTCAATGAGCAGTTCTTC. The chain uses TRBV7-2 and TRBJ2-1, with 8 bases matching TRBD1. CDR1 and CDR2 (germline): SGHTA, FQGNSA. Losses at the gene ends were 6 bases for V and 6 bases for J; bases not matched to a gene: 4. This CDR3 contains 13 residues.

This sequence joins TRBV3-1 (or the pseudogene TRBV3-2) and TRBJ2-7, with 7 bases aligning to TRBD1. The trim removed 1 base at V and 3 bases at J, leaving 9 bases unmatched. Looked up from germline, CDR1 is LGHDT and CDR2 is YNNKEL (reference sequence). This CDR3 contains 16 residues. CDR3 DNA sequence: TGTGCCAGCAGCCAAGGCCGGACAGGTCGATACTACGAGCAGTACTTC. Translated: CASSQGRTGRYYEQYF.

V is TRBV10-3 and J is TRBJ2-3; TRBD2 aligns across 13 bases. CDR1 ENHRY and CDR2 SYGVKD come from the germline V gene. The trim removed 4 bases at V and 6 bases at J, leaving 7 bases unmatched. The CDR3 is 16 amino acids. The CDR3 coding sequence is TGTGCCATCAGTGGACTAGCGGGAGGCCCCGGGGATACGCAGTATTTT. It translates to CAISGLAGGPGDTQYF.

This chain joins TRBV28 and TRBJ2-1; D uncertain. The CDR3 runs 12 residues. V was clipped by 2 bases and J by 10 bases, with 9 bases between them. CDR1 and CDR2 (germline): MDHEN, SYDVKM. The DNA of the CDR3 is TGTGCCAGCAGTTTAGTTATCACCGAGCAGTTCTTC. Its protein product is CASSLVITEQFF.

This clone was observed a single time. The CDR3 DNA is TGTGCCAGCAGCTTAGGGCGGGGGGAGCAGTTCTTC. This gives the protein CASSLGRGEQFF. The chain links TRBV7-3 to TRBJ2-1; 7 bases align to TRBD2. This CDR3 spans 12 amino acids. The germline CDR1 and CDR2 sequences are SGHTA and FQGTGA. J lost 10 bases, V lost 2 bases, and 2 bases had no gene match.

This chain joins TRBV7-9 and TRBJ1-4, with a tentative D call TRBD1 (5 bases). CDR3 length: 14 residues. The V end was cut by 5 bases, the J end by 4 bases, with 11 bases between. CDR1 and CDR2 from the germline V gene are SEHNR and FQNEAQ (reference sequence). The CDR3 spells CASSAWGGNEKLFF. The CDR3 DNA reads TGTGCCAGCAGCGCTTGGGGGGGTAATGAAAAACTGTTTTTT.

This clone was seen a few times. This chain uses TRBV5-1 with TRBJ2-2, with 10 bases identical to TRBD2. The V gene's germline CDR1 is SGHRS and CDR2 YFSETQ. The J segment lost 7 bases and the V segment lost 4 bases, leaving 4 bases of the junction unmatched. The CDR3 length is 14 residues. The DNA of the CDR3 is TGCGCCAGCAGCGGGGGACTAGCGAACGGGGAGCTGTTTTTT. Protein product: CASSGGLANGELFF.

This rearrangement joins TRBV6-5 to TRBJ2-1; D possibly matches TRBD1 or TRBD2 (5 bases each). The CDR3 runs 15 residues. Germline loops: CDR1 MNHEY, CDR2 SVGAGI. Trimming took 0 bases from V and 0 from J, leaving 6 bases between them. As DNA, the CDR3 is TGTGCCAGCAGTTACTCGGGGGACTCCTACAATGAGCAGTTCTTC. Protein product: CASSYSGDSYNEQFF.

A remark on this clone: At the DNA level, this CDR3 is encoded by other sequences in the same sample as well. V usage is TRBV7-3 and J usage is TRBJ1-1; D gene unclear. The CDR3 sequence is 14 residues long. Trimming took 3 bases from V and 0 from J, leaving 8 bases between them. The germline CDR1 and CDR2 sequences are SGHTA and FQGTGA. The CDR3 region is CASSLRGMNTEAFF. DNA of the CDR3: TGTGCCAGCAGCTTGAGAGGCATGAACACTGAAGCTTTCTTT. The complete variable domain, with remaining parts taken from reference TRBV7-3 and TRBJ1-1, reads GAGVSQTPSNKVTEKGKYVELRCDPISGHTALYWYRQSLGQGPEFLIYFQGTGAADDSGLPNDRFFAVRPEGSVSTLKIQRTERGDSAVYLCASSLRGMNTEAFFGQGTRLTVV.